The next 15 T cell receptor beta chains were all read from a single sample in a study of cytomegalovirus exposure and HLA in healthy donors. The study ran its PCR with 60 Vbeta and 13 Jbeta primers. Profiled with immunoSEQ multiplex PCR; TCRdb holds only in-frame clones, not every one. The sample lists about 130,000 clones, about 79% occurring once. Material for sequencing was PBMCs. The receptors derive from a female donor in good health and CMV-seropositive.

This chain joins TRBV5-1 and TRBJ2-3, with 13 bases that match TRBD2. Germline V gene lookup returns CDR1 SGHRS and CDR2 YFSETQ. The trim removed 0 bases at V and 5 bases at J, leaving 3 bases unmatched. The CDR3 covers 16 residues. The CDR3 sequence is CASSLGTSGSGDTQYF. The CDR3 DNA reads as TGCGCCAGCAGCTTGGGGACTAGCGGGAGTGGAGATACGCAGTATTTT. Variable domain in full (rest from reference TRBV5-1 and TRBJ2-3): KAGVTQTPRYLIKTRGQQVTLSCSPISGHRSVSWYQQTPGQGLQFLFEYFSETQRNKGNFPGRFSGRQFSNSRSEMNVSTLELGDSALYLCASSLGTSGSGDTQYFGPGTRLTVL.

The rearrangement uses TRBV11-2 and TRBJ1-1, with D perhaps matching TRBD1 (6 bases). Germline V gene sequence: CDR1 SGHAT, CDR2 FQNNGV. Trimming cost V 1 base and J 0 bases, with 15 bases left between them. The CDR3 has 17 amino acids. Here the CDR3 DNA reads TGTGCCAGCAGCTTAGCCCCACCGGACAGATTGAACACTGAAGCTTTCTTT. Its translation is CASSLAPPDRLNTEAFF.

This clone appeared once. The chain uses TRBV6-1 and TRBJ2-5; possibly TRBD2 for D (6 bases). V was cut by 6 bases and J by 2 bases, with 10 bases left in between. CDR1 and CDR2 from the germline V gene are MNHNS and SASEGT. The CDR3 consists of 13 residues. CDR3 sequence: CASSGGKQETQYF. Written as DNA, the CDR3 is TGTGCCAGCAGCGGAGGGAAACAAGAGACCCAGTACTTC.

This clone showed up just a few times. The V call is TRBV7-9, the J call TRBJ2-5; D unclear. This CDR3 contains 13 residues. The germline gives CDR1 SEHNR, CDR2 FQNEAQ (reference sequence). The V end lost 6 bases, the J end lost 8 bases, and 16 bases lay between the germline ends. CDR3 protein: CASRGEGEVTQYF. CDR3 coding DNA: TGTGCCAGCAGGGGCGAAGGCGAAGTTACCCAGTACTTC. Full variable domain (missing parts from reference TRBV7-9 and TRBJ2-5): DTGVSQNPRHKITKRGQNVTFRCDPISEHNRLYWYRQTLGQGPEFLTYFQNEAQLEKSRLLSDRFSAERPKGSFSTLEIQRTEQGDSAMYLCASRGEGEVTQYFGPGTRLLVL.

CDR3 in DNA: TGTGCCAGCAGCTTGGGTCCAGCGGGGACAGATACGCAGTATTTT. Translating it yields CASSLGPAGTDTQYF. V is TRBV5-4 and J is TRBJ2-3; 7 bases match TRBD2. Trimming at V came to 0 bases and at J to 3 bases, leaving 4 bases not matched to a gene. CDR3 length: 15 amino acids. Germline V lookup: CDR1 SGHNT, CDR2 YYREEE (reference sequence).

In its sample, this clone was seen once. In DNA form, the CDR3 reads TGTGCCAGCAACCCACAGGGGGGGGATGGCTACACCTTC. It encodes CASNPQGGDGYTF. This chain joins TRBV2 and TRBJ1-2; TRBD1 matches at 8 bases. The CDR3 length is 13 residues. Germline assignment: CDR1 SNHLY and CDR2 FYNNEI. V lost 7 bases to trimming and J lost 6 bases; unmatched junction nucleotides: 7.

J is TRBJ2-7 and V is TRBV6-6, with 8 positions matching TRBD1. Unmatched junction bases numbered 9, after V lost 6 bases and J lost 5 bases. The CDR3 is 14 residues long. CDR1 and CDR2 (germline): MNHNY, SVGAGI (reference sequence). The chain's CDR3 is CASSSGQGNNEQYF. The CDR3 nucleotides are TGTGCCAGCAGCTCAGGACAGGGAAATAACGAGCAGTACTTC.

This clone showed up just once. The chain joins TRBV5-4 to TRBJ1-2; D is perhaps TRBD1 (6 bases). From germline, CDR1 is SGHNT and CDR2 YYREEE (reference sequence). Trimming removed 1 base at V and 6 bases at J, with 10 bases between. The CDR3 length is 13 residues. CDR3 in amino acids: CASSLSGDDGYTF. The CDR3 DNA sequence: TGTGCCAGCAGCTTGTCAGGGGACGATGGCTACACCTTC.

The rearrangement uses TRBV7-3 and TRBJ2-1; 7 bases map to TRBD1. This CDR3 region has 13 residues. The germline CDR1 and CDR2 sequences are SGHTA and FQGTGA. V gave up 3 bases and J gave up 6 bases; unmatched junction bases: 2. The CDR3 sequence is CASSFGTVNEQFF. CDR3 coding DNA: TGTGCCAGCAGCTTCGGGACAGTCAATGAGCAGTTCTTC.

The J gene is TRBJ1-5, the V gene TRBV28; D gene unclear. CDR1 and CDR2 (germline): MDHEN, SYDVKM. V was cut by 8 bases and J by 4 bases, with 6 bases left in between. The CDR3 is 11 amino acids. DNA for the CDR3: TGTGCCAGCGGCCGAAATCAGCCCCAGCATTTT. Its protein product is CASGRNQPQHF. The full variable domain, its missing parts supplied by reference TRBV28 and TRBJ1-5, is DVKVTQSSRYLVKRTGEKVFLECVQDMDHENMFWYRQDPGLGLRLIYFSYDVKMKEKGDIPEGYSVSREKKERFSLILESASTNQTSMYLCASGRNQPQHFGDGTRLSIL.

The chain combines TRBV19 with TRBJ1-1; D unclear. From germline, CDR1 is LNHDA and CDR2 SQIVND (reference sequence). This CDR3 comprises 14 residues. V was trimmed by 7 bases and J by 0 bases, leaving 12 bases between them. In nucleotides, the CDR3 is TGTGCCAGTACGGTTAGTTATATGAACACTGAAGCTTTCTTT. Amino acids: CASTVSYMNTEAFF.

CDR3 DNA sequence: TGCAGCGTCCGCACCGAACAGGAAAAACTGTTTTTT. It yields the protein CSVRTEQEKLFF. The chain employs TRBV29-1 and TRBJ1-4; no firm D call. This CDR3 region has 12 residues. Germline assignment: CDR1 SQVTM and CDR2 ANQGSEA. Trimming took 6 bases from V and 8 from J, leaving 13 bases between them.

This clone was seen a handful of times. The rearrangement uses TRBV5-1 and TRBJ2-1; D not certain. V dropped 2 bases and J dropped 8 bases, with 17 bases sitting between them. Germline V gives CDR1 SGHRS, CDR2 YFSETQ. This CDR3 is 15 amino acids long. CDR3 protein: CASSFGATVGDEQFF. CDR3 nucleotides: TGCGCCAGCAGCTTTGGTGCCACAGTGGGCGATGAGCAGTTCTTC.

This rearrangement joins TRBV19 to TRBJ2-5; D might be TRBD2 (6 bases). V lost 8 bases and J 4 bases, leaving 14 bases between the germline ends. CDR1 and CDR2 (germline): LNHDA, SQIVND (reference sequence). The CDR3 runs 13 residues. CDR3 DNA: TGTGCCAGTGTTAGCGGACCGGGAGAGACCCAGTACTTC. As protein: CASVSGPGETQYF.

V and J are TRBV12-5 and TRBJ2-7; 9 bases agree with TRBD1. V was pared by 5 bases and J by 5 bases, with 10 bases of the junction left unmatched. Germline values: CDR1 LGHNT, CDR2 FRNRAP. The CDR3 is made up of 15 amino acids. The CDR3 sequence: CASGQSGTGRNEQYF. The CDR3 nucleotides read TGTGCTAGTGGTCAATCCGGGACAGGGCGAAACGAGCAGTACTTC. Looking up the rest from reference TRBV12-5 and TRBJ2-7 gives the full variable domain: DARVTQTPRHKVTEMGQEVTMRCQPILGHNTVFWYRQTMMQGLELLAYFRNRAPLDDSGMPKDRFSAEMPDATLATLKIQPSEPRDSAVYFCASGQSGTGRNEQYFGPGTRLTVT.